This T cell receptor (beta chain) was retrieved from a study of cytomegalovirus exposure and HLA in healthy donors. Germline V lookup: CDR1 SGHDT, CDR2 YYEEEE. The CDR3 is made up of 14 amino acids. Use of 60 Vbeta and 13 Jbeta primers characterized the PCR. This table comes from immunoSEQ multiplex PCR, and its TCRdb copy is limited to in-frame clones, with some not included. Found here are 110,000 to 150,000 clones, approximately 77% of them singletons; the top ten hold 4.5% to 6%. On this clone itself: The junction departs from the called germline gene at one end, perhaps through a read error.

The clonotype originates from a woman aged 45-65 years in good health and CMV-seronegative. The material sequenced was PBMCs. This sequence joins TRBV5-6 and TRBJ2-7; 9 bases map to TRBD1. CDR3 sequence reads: CASSRGQGYYERYF. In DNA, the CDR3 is TGTGCCAGCAGCCGGGGACAGGGTTACTACGAGCGGTACTTC.